The rows below give T cell receptor beta chains drawn from one sample of a study of cytomegalovirus exposure and HLA in healthy donors. Libraries were prepared by immunoSEQ multiplex PCR; TCRdb keeps only in-frame clonotypes and omits some of them. The sample has fewer than 200,000 clones; around 86% are singletons. The source material was PBMCs. Source of these receptors: a girl aged 2-10 years in good health and CMV-seropositive. Each CDR3 is given with its conserved first and last residue.

V gene	J gene	CDR3 protein
TRBV15	TRBJ2-1	CATSGRGVAETYNEQFF
TRBV4-2	TRBJ2-2	CASSLSRQGLTGELFF
TRBV4-2	TRBJ2-7	CASSLNPAGEGTEQYF
TRBV28	TRBJ1-1	CASSRDRANTEAFF
TRBV6-4	TRBJ2-2	CASSDTDTGELFF
TRBV5-1	TRBJ2-7	CASSRGLAGAREQYF
TRBV5-1	TRBJ2-1	CASSLGTSGINEQFF
TRBV9	TRBJ2-3	CASRRGGGTDTQYF
TRBV25-1	TRBJ2-2	CASGEGGNTGELFF
TRBV5-1	TRBJ1-3	CASSFLSGNTIYF
TRBV29-1	TRBJ1-4	CSAYRSYNEKLFF
TRBV30	TRBJ1-2	CAWSVLGGAFEGYTF
TRBV6-1	TRBJ1-1	CASSLRGRGEAFF
TRBV6-6	TRBJ1-1	CASRTGQGASIEAFF
TRBV4-1	TRBJ2-5	CASSQGVGETQYF
TRBV16	TRBJ2-6	CASSPSGANVLTF
TRBV7-6	TRBJ2-2	CASSLYRDLTVDTGELFF
TRBV28	TRBJ2-7	CASRFTAGNEQYF
TRBV2	TRBJ2-5	CASSRLAALQETQYF
TRBV4-1	TRBJ2-1	CASSQGTSNPSAYNEQFF
TRBV19	TRBJ1-5	CASSNYRTGELQPQHF
TRBV30	TRBJ1-2	CAWRQSSNYGYTF
TRBV5-6	TRBJ2-7	CASSVDRVDEQYF
TRBV7-9	TRBJ2-7	CASSGGQYEQYF
TRBV4-2	TRBJ2-1	CASSQEQGGRYNEQFF
TRBV25-1	TRBJ1-1	CASKGVGEAFF
TRBV27	TRBJ1-4	CASSFSGPYNEKLFF
TRBV21-1	TRBJ1-4	CASSKGPDSNEKLFF
TRBV9	TRBJ1-1	CASSVNPNPGTHNTEAFF
TRBV2	TRBJ1-4	CASNDGVGQGPEKLFF
TRBV27	TRBJ1-1	CASSFYREGTEAFF
TRBV5-1	TRBJ2-5	CASSSLNGQETQYF
TRBV6-1	TRBJ2-7	CASSPLGPYEQYF
TRBV19	TRBJ1-2	CASSIIGQRAYYGYTF
TRBV12-2	TRBJ2-5	CASRLALLAGAETQYF
TRBV30	TRBJ2-5	CAHTRGGQETQYF
TRBV6-6	TRBJ2-7	CASTDGRQPTDEQYF
TRBV30	TRBJ2-5	CAWNQGFQETQYF